The 22 T cell receptor beta chains listed next were all sequenced from one sample in a study of OX40 agonist ivuxolimab in advanced cancers. Measured with immunoSEQ multiplex PCR; TCRdb has only the in-frame clones, and not every one. The table shows tens of thousands of clones, with just under 95% occurring only once. The sample here was CD4+ or CD8+ T cells sorted from blood, taken in a trial of the OX40 agonist ivuxolimab. Receptors were obtained from an adult with an advanced solid tumor such as melanoma, head and neck, liver or kidney cancer.

This sequence joins TRBV5-4 and TRBJ2-1; no definite D call. Trimming removed 9 bases at V and 4 bases at J, with 11 bases between. The CDR3 covers 12 residues. Germline V gene lookup returns CDR1 SGHNT and CDR2 YYREEE (reference sequence). The CDR3 bases are TGTGCCACCTCGGATGGGTACAATGAGCAGTTCTTC. Residues: CATSDGYNEQFF. The whole variable domain, filled in from reference TRBV5-4 and TRBJ2-1, reads ETGVTQSPTHLIKTRGQQVTLRCSSQSGHNTVSWYQQALGQGPQFIFQYYREEENGRGNFPPRFSGLQFPNYSSELNVNALELDDSALYLCATSDGYNEQFFGPGTRLTVL.

This chain connects TRBV2 to TRBJ2-7; D is unresolved. Trimming cost V 1 base and J 3 bases, with 13 bases left between them. This CDR3 region has 15 residues. Germline lookup yields CDR1 SNHLY and CDR2 FYNNEI. The CDR3 region is CASSEGGWNGYEQYF. CDR3 sequence (DNA): TGTGCCAGCAGTGAAGGTGGGTGGAATGGCTACGAGCAGTACTTC.

This chain links TRBV11-2 with TRBJ2-7; the D is unclear. This CDR3 has 15 residues. V was clipped by 1 base and J by 0 bases, with 10 bases between them. Germline assignment: CDR1 SGHAT and CDR2 FQNNGV. The CDR3 region has the DNA TGTGCCAGCAGCTTAGCGGCCCCATCCTCCTACGAGCAGTACTTC. It specifies CASSLAAPSSYEQYF.

The chain recombines TRBV27 with TRBJ2-3; D gene uncertain. Trimming took 1 base from V and 2 from J, leaving 4 bases between them. From germline, CDR1 is MNHEY and CDR2 SMNVEV (reference sequence). CDR3 length equals 13 residues. The CDR3 DNA reads TGTGCCAGCAGTTTATTCGCCACAGATACGCAGTATTTT. Protein product: CASSLFATDTQYF.

This clone is termed medium-sized. One end of the junction is discordant with germline, which a read error may explain. The rearrangement uses TRBV7-7 and TRBJ2-5, with 10 bases matching TRBD1. The CDR3 sequence is 14 residues long. From germline, CDR1 is SSHAT and CDR2 FNYEAQ (reference sequence). The CDR3 coding sequence is TGTGCTAGCAGACCCGAGGGGACAGGGGAAGGCCAGTACTTC. It yields the protein CASRPEGTGEGQYF.

This chain uses TRBV7-3 with TRBJ2-3; 7 positions agree with TRBD2. V shed 7 bases, J shed 2 bases, and the junction held 18 bases outside the gene matches. The CDR3 contains 18 residues. Germline values: CDR1 SGHTA, CDR2 FQGTGA. This CDR3 is CASITGTIDHWNTDTQYF. The CDR3 DNA reads TGTGCCAGCATCACCGGGACTATCGACCACTGGAACACAGATACGCAGTATTTT.

In DNA, the CDR3 is TGTGCCAGCAGCTTAGCGTTGCCCCTAGCGGAGACCTACAATGAGCAGTTCTTC. This translates into CASSLALPLAETYNEQFF. J is TRBJ2-1 and V is TRBV7-6, with 7 bases lining up with TRBD2. Germline CDR1 reads SGHVS; CDR2 reads FNYEAQ. The CDR3 consists of 18 residues. The V gene end was trimmed by 0 bases and the J gene end by 2 bases; junction bases not matched to a gene: 10.

The chain links TRBV30 to TRBJ2-1, with 11 bases aligning to TRBD2. With 5 bases clipped from V and 8 bases from J, the junction kept 8 bases outside the gene matches. The CDR3 length is 14 residues. The germline gives CDR1 GTSNPN, CDR2 SVGIG (reference sequence). The CDR3 here is CAWLTSGMSHEQFF. The CDR3, as DNA: TGTGCCTGGCTGACTAGCGGGATGAGCCATGAGCAGTTCTTC. The full variable domain, its missing parts supplied by reference TRBV30 and TRBJ2-1, is SQTIHQWPATLVQPVGSPLSLECTVEGTSNPNLYWYRQAAGRGLQLLFYSVGIGQISSEVPQNLSASRPQDRQFILSSKKLLLSDSGFYLCAWLTSGMSHEQFFGPGTRLTVL.

This chain joins TRBV7-9 and TRBJ2-2; the match to TRBD2 covers 7 bases. Germline values: CDR1 SEHNR, CDR2 FQNEAQ (reference sequence). The CDR3 has 19 amino acids. The V segment lost 1 base and the J segment 0 bases; nucleotides outside the gene matches: 11. This chain's CDR3 is CASSLVSSGHYANTGELFF. The CDR3 DNA reads as TGTGCCAGCAGCTTAGTCTCTAGCGGACACTACGCGAACACCGGGGAGCTGTTTTTT.

The chain carries TRBV7-6 and TRBJ2-1; D perhaps matches TRBD2 (6 bases). The CDR3 loop spans 12 amino acids. Between the trimmed V and J ends, which lost 5 bases and 7 bases, there was a span of 9 bases. CDR1 and CDR2 from the germline V gene are SGHVS and FNYEAQ. The DNA of the CDR3 is TGTGCCAGCAGCCCAAGCGGGAATGAGCAGTTCTTC. Translated, it gives CASSPSGNEQFF.

This clone was observed a few times. The chain couples TRBV11-1 to TRBJ2-7; 10 positions match TRBD1. The CDR3 is 15 amino acids. From germline, CDR1 is SGHAT and CDR2 FQDESV (reference sequence). V lost 4 bases to trimming and J lost 5 bases; unmatched junction nucleotides: 8. Written as DNA, the CDR3 is TGTGCCAGCAGCTCCTCTAGACAGGGGGCGAACGAGCAGTACTTC. It is translated as CASSSSRQGANEQYF. The entire variable domain, with the rest obtained from reference TRBV11-1 and TRBJ2-7, is as follows: EAEVAQSPRYKITEKSQAVAFWCDPISGHATLYWYRQILGQGPELLVQFQDESVVDDSQLPKDRFSAERLKGVDSTLKIQPAELGDSAMYLCASSSSRQGANEQYFGPGTRLTVT.

By share of the sample, this clone is medium-sized. The same CDR3 is also encoded by other DNA sequences in this sample. The DNA of the CDR3 is TGCGCCAGCAGCTTAGCGGGACAGGGTCTGCGGAGCTCCTACGAGCAGTACTTC. This sequence encodes CASSLAGQGLRSSYEQYF. The V and J genes are TRBV5-1 and TRBJ2-7, with 9 positions matching TRBD1. With 2 bases clipped from V and 0 bases from J, the junction kept 12 bases outside the gene matches. CDR3 size: 18 residues. The germline V gene encodes CDR1 SGHRS and CDR2 YFSETQ.

The gene calls are TRBV6-6 and TRBJ1-4, with D uncertain. Germline V gene data show CDR1 as MNHNY and CDR2 as SVGAGI (reference sequence). The CDR3 is 15 amino acids. V lost 5 bases and J 7 bases, leaving 17 bases between the germline ends. As DNA, the CDR3 is TGTGCCAGCAGTCGCCGGGGTGGGGATGGTGAAAAACTGTTTTTT. Protein: CASSRRGGDGEKLFF.

The gene calls are TRBV27 and TRBJ1-1; D is uncertain. The CDR3 is 13 residues long. Trimming pared 4 bases from V and 1 base from J, leaving 7 bases between. Germline-derived CDR1 and CDR2 are MNHEY and SMNVEV (reference sequence). The CDR3 sequence is CASSSWANTEAFF. The CDR3 DNA reads as TGTGCCAGCAGTTCTTGGGCGAACACTGAAGCTTTCTTT.

The rearrangement links TRBV6-5 to TRBJ2-7, with D maybe TRBD2 (5 bases). V lost 4 bases and J lost 5, with 12 bases in between. This CDR3 spans 13 amino acids. Germline V CDR1 and CDR2: MNHEY, SVGAGI. DNA for the CDR3: TGTGCCAGCAGTTGGGAGACGCTCAACGAGCAGTACTTC. It is translated as CASSWETLNEQYF.

The V gene is TRBV7-8, the J gene TRBJ2-7; no clear D. The CDR3 has 14 residues. Germline V gene lookup returns CDR1 SGHVS and CDR2 FQNEAQ. V was pared by 6 bases and J by 4 bases, with 16 bases between. Here the CDR3 DNA reads TGTGCCAGCAGTAACCGTCTTTCTTTTTACGAGCAGTACTTC. This translates into CASSNRLSFYEQYF.

CDR3 sequence (DNA): TGTGCCAGCAGCTTGGGGGTCTCCTACAATGAGCAGTTCTTC. Translated, it gives CASSLGVSYNEQFF. The rearrangement joins TRBV7-6 to TRBJ2-1, with D perhaps assigned TRBD1 or TRBD2 (5 bases each). The CDR3 consists of 14 residues. Deletions cut 3 bases from V and 0 bases from J, with 6 bases between. Germline V CDR1 and CDR2: SGHVS, FNYEAQ.

This chain connects TRBV9 to TRBJ2-2; 14 nucleotides line up with TRBD2. This CDR3 contains 18 residues. Germline CDR1 SGDLS, CDR2 YYNGEE. The V segment lost 3 bases and the J segment 3 bases; nucleotides outside the gene matches: 7. The DNA for the CDR3 is TGTGCCAGCAGCGGGGGACTAGCGGGAGAGCGGTACACCGGGGAGCTGTTTTTT. Translated: CASSGGLAGERYTGELFF.

The gene calls are TRBV4-3 and TRBJ1-1; no firm D call. V shed 0 bases and J shed 5 bases, with 16 bases lying between them. Looked up from germline, CDR1 is LGHNA and CDR2 is YSLEER. The length of the CDR3 is 16 residues. CDR3 amino acids: CASSQDQPLTLTEAFF. The CDR3 nucleotides read TGCGCCAGCAGCCAAGATCAACCGCTTACTTTGACTGAAGCTTTCTTT.

The genes are TRBV6-6 and TRBJ1-2; possibly TRBD1 for D (5 bases). This CDR3 is built from 15 residues. Germline CDR1 is MNHNY and CDR2 is SVGAGI (reference sequence). The V and J ends lost 6 bases and 5 bases respectively, with 19 bases between them. The CDR3 DNA reads TGTGCCAGCAGCCCGTCGGACATATTTGAATATGGCTACACCTTC. It yields the protein CASSPSDIFEYGYTF.

This clone was found once. The gene calls are TRBV9 and TRBJ2-7; 7 bases agree with TRBD1. V dropped 3 bases and J dropped 2; count of bases not matched to a gene: 5. The CDR3 length is 14 residues. CDR1 SGDLS and CDR2 YYNGEE come from the germline V gene. CDR3 coding DNA: TGTGCCAGCAGCGCCGGGACAGTTGCCTACGAGCAGTACTTC. Encoded protein: CASSAGTVAYEQYF.

The V gene is TRBV7-6, the J gene TRBJ1-5; 7 bases line up with TRBD1. J was trimmed by 5 bases and V by 5 bases; bases with no gene match: 9. This CDR3 spans 15 amino acids. CDR1 is SGHVS, CDR2 FNYEAQ, per germline. The CDR3 nucleotides read TGTGCCAGCAGCCCCGGAAGGGGGCCGCATCAGCCCCAGCATTTT. Residues: CASSPGRGPHQPQHF.